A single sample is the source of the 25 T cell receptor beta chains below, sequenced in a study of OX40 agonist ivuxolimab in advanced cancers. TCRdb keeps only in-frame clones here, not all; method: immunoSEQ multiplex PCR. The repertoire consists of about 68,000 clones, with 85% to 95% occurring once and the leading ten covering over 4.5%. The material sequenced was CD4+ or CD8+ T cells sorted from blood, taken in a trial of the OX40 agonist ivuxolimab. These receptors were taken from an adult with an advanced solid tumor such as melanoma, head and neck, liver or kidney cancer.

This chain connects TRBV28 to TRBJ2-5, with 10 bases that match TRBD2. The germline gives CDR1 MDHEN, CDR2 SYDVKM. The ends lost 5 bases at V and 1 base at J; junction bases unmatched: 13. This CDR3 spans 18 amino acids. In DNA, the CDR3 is TGTGCCAGCAGTCCACTAGCGGGATGGACACTCTCCCAAGAGACCCAGTACTTC. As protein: CASSPLAGWTLSQETQYF.

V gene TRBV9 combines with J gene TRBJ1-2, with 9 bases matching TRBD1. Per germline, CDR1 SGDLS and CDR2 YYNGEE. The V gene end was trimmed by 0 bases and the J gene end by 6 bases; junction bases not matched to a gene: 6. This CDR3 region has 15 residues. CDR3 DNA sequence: TGTGCCAGCAGCGTAGCTAATACAGGGGGCCATGGCTACACCTTC. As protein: CASSVANTGGHGYTF.

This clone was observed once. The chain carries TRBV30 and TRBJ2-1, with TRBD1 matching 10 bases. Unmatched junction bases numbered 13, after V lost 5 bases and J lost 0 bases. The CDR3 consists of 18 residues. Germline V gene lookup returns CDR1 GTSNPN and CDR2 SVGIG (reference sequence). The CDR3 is CAWGSGTGEPSSYNEQFF. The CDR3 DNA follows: TGTGCCTGGGGTTCCGGGACAGGGGAGCCAAGCTCCTACAATGAGCAGTTCTTC.

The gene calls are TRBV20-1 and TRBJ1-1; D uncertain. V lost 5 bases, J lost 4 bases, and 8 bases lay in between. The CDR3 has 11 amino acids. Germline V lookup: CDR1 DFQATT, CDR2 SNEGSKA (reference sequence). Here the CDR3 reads CSAPLSTEAFF. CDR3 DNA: TGCAGTGCTCCTCTTTCCACTGAAGCTTTCTTT.

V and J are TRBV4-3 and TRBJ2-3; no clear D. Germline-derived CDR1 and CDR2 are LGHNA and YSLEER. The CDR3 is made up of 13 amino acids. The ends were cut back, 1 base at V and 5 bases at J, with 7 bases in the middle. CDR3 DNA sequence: TGCGCCAGCAGCCAAGCGGACGGAGATACGCAGTATTTT. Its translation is CASSQADGDTQYF.

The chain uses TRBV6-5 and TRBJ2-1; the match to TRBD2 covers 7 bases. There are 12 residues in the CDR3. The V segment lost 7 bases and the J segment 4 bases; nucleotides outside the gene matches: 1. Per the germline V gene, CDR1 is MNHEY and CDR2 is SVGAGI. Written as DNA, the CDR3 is TGTGCCAGCAAGGGAGGGTACAATGAGCAGTTCTTC. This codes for CASKGGYNEQFF.

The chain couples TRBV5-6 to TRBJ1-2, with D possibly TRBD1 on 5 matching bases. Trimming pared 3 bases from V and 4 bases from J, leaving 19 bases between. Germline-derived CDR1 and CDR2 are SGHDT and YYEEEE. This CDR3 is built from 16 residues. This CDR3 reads CASSYRAGGWTYGYTF. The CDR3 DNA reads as TGTGCCAGCAGCTACCGAGCTGGGGGGTGGACCTATGGCTACACCTTC.

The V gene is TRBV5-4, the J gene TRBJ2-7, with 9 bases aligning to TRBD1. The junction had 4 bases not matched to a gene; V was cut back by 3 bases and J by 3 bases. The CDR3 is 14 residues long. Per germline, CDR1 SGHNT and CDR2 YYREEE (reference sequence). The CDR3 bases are TGTGCCAGCAGCTGGACAGGGGCCATCTACGAGCAGTACTTC. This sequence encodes CASSWTGAIYEQYF.

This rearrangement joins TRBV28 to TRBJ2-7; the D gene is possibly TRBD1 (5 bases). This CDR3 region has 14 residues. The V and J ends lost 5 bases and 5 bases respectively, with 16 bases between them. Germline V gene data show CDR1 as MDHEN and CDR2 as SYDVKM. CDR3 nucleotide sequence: TGTGCCAGCAGTCCCCCTCGGACAATCGACGAGCAGTACTTC. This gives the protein CASSPPRTIDEQYF.

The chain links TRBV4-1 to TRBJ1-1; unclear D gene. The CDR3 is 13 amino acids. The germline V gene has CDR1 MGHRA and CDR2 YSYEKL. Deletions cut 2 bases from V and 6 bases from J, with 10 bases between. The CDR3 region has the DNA TGCGCCAGCAGCCAATCGCAGGACGCTGAAGCTTTCTTT. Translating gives CASSQSQDAEAFF.

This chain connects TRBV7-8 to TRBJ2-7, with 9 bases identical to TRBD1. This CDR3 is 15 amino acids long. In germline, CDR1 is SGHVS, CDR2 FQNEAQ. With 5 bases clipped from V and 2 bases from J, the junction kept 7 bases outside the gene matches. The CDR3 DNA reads TGTGCCAGCAGCCAGACGGGACAGGGAGCCTACGAGCAGTACTTC. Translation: CASSQTGQGAYEQYF.

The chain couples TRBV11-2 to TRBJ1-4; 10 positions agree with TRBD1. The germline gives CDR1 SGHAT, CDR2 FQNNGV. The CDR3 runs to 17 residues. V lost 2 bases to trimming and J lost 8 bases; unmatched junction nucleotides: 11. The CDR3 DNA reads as TGTGCCAGCAGCTTATCTGGAATTGGGACAGGGGACGAAAAACTGTTTTTT. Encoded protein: CASSLSGIGTGDEKLFF.

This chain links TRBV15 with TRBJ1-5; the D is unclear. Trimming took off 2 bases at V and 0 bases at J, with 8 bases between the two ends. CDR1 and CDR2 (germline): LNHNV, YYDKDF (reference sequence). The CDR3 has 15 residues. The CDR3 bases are TGTGCCACCAGCAGAACACTGGATAGCAATCAGCCCCAGCATTTT. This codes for CATSRTLDSNQPQHF.

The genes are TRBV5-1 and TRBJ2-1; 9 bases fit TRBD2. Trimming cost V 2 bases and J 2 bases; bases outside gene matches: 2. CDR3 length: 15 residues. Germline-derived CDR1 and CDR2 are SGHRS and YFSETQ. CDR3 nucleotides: TGCGCCAGCAGCTTTAGCGGGAGTCCCTACAATGAGCAGTTCTTC. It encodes CASSFSGSPYNEQFF.

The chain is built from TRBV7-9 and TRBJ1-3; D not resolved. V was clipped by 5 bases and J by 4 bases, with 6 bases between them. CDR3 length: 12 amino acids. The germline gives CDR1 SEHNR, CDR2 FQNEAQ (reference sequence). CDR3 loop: CASSGQGNTIYF. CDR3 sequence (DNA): TGTGCCAGCAGCGGCCAGGGAAACACCATATATTTT.

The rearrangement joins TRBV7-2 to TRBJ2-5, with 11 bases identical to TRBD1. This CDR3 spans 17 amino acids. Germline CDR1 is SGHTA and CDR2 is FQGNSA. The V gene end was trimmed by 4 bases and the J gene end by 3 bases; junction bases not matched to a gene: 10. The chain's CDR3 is CASSSPGQGGLEETQYF. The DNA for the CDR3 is TGTGCCAGCAGCTCTCCGGGACAGGGGGGATTGGAAGAGACCCAGTACTTC.

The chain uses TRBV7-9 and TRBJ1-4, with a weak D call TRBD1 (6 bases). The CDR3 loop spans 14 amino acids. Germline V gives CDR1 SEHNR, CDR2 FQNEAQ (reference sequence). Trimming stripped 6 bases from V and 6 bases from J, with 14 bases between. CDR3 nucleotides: TGTGCCAGCAGACGACAGGAGGGGGATGAAAAACTGTTTTTT. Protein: CASRRQEGDEKLFF.

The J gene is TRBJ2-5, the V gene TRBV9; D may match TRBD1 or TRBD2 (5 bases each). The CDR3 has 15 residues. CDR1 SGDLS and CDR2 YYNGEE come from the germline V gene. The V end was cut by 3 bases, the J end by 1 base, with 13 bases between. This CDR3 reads CASSAAGTVQETQYF. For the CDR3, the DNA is TGTGCCAGCAGCGCCGCCGGGACGGTCCAAGAGACCCAGTACTTC.

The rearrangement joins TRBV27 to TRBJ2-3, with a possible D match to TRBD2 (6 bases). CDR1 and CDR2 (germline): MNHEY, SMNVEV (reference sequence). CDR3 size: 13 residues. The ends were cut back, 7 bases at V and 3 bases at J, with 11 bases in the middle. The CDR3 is CASTRDSTDTQYF. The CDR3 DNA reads TGTGCCAGCACGCGGGATTCAACAGATACGCAGTATTTT.

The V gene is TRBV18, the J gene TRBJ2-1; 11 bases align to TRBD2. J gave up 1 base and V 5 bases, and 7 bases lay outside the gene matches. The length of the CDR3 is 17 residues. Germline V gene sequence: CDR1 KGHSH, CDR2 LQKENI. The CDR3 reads CASSVLAGEGSYNEQFF. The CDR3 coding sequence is TGTGCCAGCTCAGTACTAGCGGGAGAAGGGTCCTACAATGAGCAGTTCTTC.

CDR3 protein: CASSSPNRNEQFF. The CDR3 nucleotides are TGTGCCAGCAGCTCACCCAACCGGAATGAGCAGTTCTTC. The chain joins TRBV7-9 to TRBJ2-1; unclear D gene. CDR3 length: 13 amino acids. V shed 4 bases and J shed 7 bases, with 11 bases lying between them. The V gene's germline CDR1 is SEHNR and CDR2 FQNEAQ (reference sequence).

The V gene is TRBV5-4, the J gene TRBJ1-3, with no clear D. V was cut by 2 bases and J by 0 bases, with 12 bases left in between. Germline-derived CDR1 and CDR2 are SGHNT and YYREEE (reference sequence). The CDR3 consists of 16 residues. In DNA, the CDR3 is TGTGCCAGCAGCTTTTGGTACGACAACTCTGGAAACACCATATATTTT. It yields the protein CASSFWYDNSGNTIYF. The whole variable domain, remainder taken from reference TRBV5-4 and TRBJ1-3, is ETGVTQSPTHLIKTRGQQVTLRCSSQSGHNTVSWYQQALGQGPQFIFQYYREEENGRGNFPPRFSGLQFPNYSSELNVNALELDDSALYLCASSFWYDNSGNTIYFGEGSWLTVV.

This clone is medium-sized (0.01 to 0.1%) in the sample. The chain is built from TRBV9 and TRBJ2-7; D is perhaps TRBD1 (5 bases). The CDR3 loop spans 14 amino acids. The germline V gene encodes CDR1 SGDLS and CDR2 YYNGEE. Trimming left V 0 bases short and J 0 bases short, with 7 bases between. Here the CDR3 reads CASSVGQNSYEQYF. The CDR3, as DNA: TGTGCCAGCAGCGTAGGACAGAACTCCTACGAGCAGTACTTC.

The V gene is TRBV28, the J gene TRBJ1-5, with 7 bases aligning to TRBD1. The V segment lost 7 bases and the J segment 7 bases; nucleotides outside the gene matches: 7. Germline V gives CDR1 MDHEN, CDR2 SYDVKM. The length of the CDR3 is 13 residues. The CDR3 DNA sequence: TGTGCCAGCACCCCCCAGGGGGGACAGCCCCAGCATTTT. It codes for CASTPQGGQPQHF.

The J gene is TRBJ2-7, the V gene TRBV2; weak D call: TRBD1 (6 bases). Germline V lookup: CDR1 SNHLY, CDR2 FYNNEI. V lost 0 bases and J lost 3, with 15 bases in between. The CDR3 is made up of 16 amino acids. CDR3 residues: CASSEAPGEGGYEQYF. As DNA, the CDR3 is TGTGCCAGCAGTGAAGCCCCAGGGGAAGGGGGCTACGAGCAGTACTTC.